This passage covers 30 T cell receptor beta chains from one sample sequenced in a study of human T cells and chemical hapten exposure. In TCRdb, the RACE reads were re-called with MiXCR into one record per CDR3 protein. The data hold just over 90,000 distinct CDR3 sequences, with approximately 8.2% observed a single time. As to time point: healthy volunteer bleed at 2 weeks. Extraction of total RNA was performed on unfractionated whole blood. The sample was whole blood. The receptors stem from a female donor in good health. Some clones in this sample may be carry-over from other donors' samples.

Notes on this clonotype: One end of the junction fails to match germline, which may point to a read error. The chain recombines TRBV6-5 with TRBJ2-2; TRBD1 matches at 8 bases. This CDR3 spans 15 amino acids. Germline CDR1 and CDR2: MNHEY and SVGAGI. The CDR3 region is CASSDRGTNTRELFF. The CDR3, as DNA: TGTGCCAGCAGTGACAGGGGAACGAACACCCGGGAGCTGTTTTTT.

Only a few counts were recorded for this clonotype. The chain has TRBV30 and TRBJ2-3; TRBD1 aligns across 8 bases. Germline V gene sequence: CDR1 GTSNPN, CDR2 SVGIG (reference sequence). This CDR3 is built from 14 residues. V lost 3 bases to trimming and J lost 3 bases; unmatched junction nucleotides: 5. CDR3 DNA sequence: TGTGCCTGGAGGACAGGGGTTCTAACAGATACGCAGTATTTT. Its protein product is CAWRTGVLTDTQYF.

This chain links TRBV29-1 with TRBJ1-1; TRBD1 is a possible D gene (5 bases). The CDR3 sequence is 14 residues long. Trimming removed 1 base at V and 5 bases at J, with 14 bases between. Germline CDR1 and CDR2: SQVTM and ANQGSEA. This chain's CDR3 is CSVEAGERWTEAFF. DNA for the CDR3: TGCAGCGTTGAAGCGGGGGAACGATGGACTGAAGCTTTCTTT.

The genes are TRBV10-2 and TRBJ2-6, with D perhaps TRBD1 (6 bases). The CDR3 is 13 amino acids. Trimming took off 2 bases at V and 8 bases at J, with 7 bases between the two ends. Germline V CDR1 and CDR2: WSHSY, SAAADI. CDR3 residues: CASSERGTNVLTF. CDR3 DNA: TGCGCCAGCAGTGAGAGGGGGACCAACGTCCTGACTTTC.

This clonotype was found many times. The CDR3 spells CASSLQAPGLNSPLHF. CDR3 DNA sequence: TGTGCCAGCAGCTTACAGGCACCAGGTCTCAATTCACCCCTCCACTTT. V is TRBV7-2 and J is TRBJ1-6; D unclear. Germline values: CDR1 SGHTA, CDR2 FQGNSA. This CDR3 has 16 amino acids. The ends were cut back, 2 bases at V and 7 bases at J, with 15 bases in the middle. Looking up the rest from reference TRBV7-2 and TRBJ1-6 gives the full variable domain: GAGVSQSPSNKVTEKGKDVELRCDPISGHTALYWYRQSLGQGLEFLIYFQGNSAPDKSGLPSDRFSAERTGGSVSTLTIQRTQQEDSAVYLCASSLQAPGLNSPLHFGNGTRLTVT.

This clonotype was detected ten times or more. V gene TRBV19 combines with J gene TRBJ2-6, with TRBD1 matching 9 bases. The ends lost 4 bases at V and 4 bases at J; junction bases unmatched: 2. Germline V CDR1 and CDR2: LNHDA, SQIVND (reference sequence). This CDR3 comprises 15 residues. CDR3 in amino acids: CASSNRGPGANVLTF. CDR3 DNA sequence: TGTGCCAGTAGTAACAGGGGGCCCGGGGCCAACGTCCTGACTTTC.

CDR3 loop: CASKGLTEAFF. CDR3 nucleotides: TGTGCCAGCAAAGGGTTGACCGAAGCTTTCTTT. The rearrangement uses TRBV12-3 or TRBV12-4 and TRBJ1-1; no firm D call. V was pared by 7 bases and J by 8 bases, with 11 bases between. This CDR3 comprises 11 residues.

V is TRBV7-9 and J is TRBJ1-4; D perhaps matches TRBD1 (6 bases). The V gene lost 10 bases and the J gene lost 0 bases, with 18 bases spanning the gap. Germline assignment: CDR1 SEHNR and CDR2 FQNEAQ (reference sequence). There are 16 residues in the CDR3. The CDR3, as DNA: TGTGCCACTACGCAGGGGAGCGGCTCAACTAATGAAAAACTGTTTTTT. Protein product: CATTQGSGSTNEKLFF.

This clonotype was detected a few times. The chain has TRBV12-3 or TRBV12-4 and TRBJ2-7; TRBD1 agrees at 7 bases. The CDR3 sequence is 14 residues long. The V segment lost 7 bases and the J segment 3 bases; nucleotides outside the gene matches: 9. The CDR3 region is CASTLGAGGYEQYF. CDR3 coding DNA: TGTGCCAGCACTCTGGGGGCAGGGGGCTACGAGCAGTACTTC.

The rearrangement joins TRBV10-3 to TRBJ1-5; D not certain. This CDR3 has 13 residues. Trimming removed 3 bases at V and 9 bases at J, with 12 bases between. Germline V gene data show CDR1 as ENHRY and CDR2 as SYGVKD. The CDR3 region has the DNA TGTGCCATCAGTGAAGGGCGGAGGTCGCCCCAGCATTTT. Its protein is CAISEGRRSPQHF.

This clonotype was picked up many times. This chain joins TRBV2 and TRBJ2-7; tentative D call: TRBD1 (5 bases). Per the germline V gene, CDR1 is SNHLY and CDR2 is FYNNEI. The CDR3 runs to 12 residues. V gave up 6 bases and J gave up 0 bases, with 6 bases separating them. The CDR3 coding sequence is TGTGCCAGCAGGACAGTCTCCTACGAGCAGTACTTC. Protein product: CASRTVSYEQYF.

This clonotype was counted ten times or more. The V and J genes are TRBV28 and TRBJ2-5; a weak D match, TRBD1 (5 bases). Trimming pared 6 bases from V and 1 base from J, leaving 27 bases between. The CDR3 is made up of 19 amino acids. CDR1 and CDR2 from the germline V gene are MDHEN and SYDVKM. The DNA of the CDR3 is TGTGCCAGCAGCCTAGAGTGGCTCGCAGGGTCTCCTATCCAAGAGACCCAGTACTTC. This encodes CASSLEWLAGSPIQETQYF.

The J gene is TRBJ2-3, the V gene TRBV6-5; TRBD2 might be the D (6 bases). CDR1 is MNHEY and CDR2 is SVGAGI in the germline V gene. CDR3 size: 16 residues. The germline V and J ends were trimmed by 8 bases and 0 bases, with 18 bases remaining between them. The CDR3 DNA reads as TGTGCCAGCTGGGAAGGGAGCGGGTCGAGCACAGATACGCAGTATTTT. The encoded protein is CASWEGSGSSTDTQYF.

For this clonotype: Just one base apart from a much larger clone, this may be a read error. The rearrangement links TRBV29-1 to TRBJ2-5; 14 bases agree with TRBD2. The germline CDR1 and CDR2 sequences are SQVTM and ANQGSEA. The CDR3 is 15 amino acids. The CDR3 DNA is TGCGGCGTAGCCGGGACTAGCGGGAGTAAGGAGACCCAGTACTTC. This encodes CGVAGTSGSKETQYF.

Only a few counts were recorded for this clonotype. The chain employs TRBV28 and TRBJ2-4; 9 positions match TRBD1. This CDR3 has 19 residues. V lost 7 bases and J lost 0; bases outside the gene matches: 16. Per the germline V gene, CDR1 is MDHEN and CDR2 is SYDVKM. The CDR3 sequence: CASNSSQGAGRIAKNIQYF. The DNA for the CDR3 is TGTGCCAGCAATTCTTCACAGGGGGCGGGAAGGATAGCCAAAAACATTCAGTACTTC. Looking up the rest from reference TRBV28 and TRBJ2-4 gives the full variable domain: DVKVTQSSRYLVKRTGEKVFLECVQDMDHENMFWYRQDPGLGLRLIYFSYDVKMKEKGDIPEGYSVSREKKERFSLILESASTNQTSMYLCASNSSQGAGRIAKNIQYFGAGTRLSVL.

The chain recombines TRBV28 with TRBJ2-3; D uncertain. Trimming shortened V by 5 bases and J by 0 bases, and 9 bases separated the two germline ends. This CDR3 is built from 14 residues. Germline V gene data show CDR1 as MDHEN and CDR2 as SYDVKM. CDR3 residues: CASSPLTSTDTQYF. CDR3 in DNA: TGTGCCAGCAGTCCCCTGACTAGCACAGATACGCAGTATTTT.

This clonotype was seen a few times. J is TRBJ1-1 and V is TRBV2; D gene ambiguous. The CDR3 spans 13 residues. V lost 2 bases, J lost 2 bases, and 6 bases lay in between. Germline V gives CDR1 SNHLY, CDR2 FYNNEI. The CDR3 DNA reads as TGTGCCAGCAGTGAAAATTTTAACACTGAAGCTTTCTTT. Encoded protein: CASSENFNTEAFF.

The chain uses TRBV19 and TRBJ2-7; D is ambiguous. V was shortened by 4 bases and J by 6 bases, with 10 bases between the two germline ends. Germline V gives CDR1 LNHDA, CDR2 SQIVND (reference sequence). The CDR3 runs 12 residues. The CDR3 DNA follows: TGTGCCAGTAGTACCCTTAACGGCGAGCAGTACTTC. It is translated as CASSTLNGEQYF.

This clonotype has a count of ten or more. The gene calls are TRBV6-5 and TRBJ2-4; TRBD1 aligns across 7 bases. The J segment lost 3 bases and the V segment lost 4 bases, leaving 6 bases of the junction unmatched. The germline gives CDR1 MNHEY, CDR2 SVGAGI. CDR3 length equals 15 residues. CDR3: CASSFRGTDKNIQYF. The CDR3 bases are TGTGCCAGCAGTTTTAGAGGGACAGACAAAAACATTCAGTACTTC.

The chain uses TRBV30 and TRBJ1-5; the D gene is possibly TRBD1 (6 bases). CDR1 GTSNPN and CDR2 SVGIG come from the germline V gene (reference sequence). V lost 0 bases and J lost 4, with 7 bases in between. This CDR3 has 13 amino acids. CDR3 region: CAWSVGGNQPQHF. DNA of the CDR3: TGTGCCTGGAGTGTAGGGGGGAATCAGCCCCAGCATTTT.

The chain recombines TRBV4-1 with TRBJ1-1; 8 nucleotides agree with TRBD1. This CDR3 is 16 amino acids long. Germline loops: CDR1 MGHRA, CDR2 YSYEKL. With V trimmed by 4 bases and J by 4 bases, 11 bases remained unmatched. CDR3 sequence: CASSPGQGYAGTEAFF. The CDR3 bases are TGCGCCAGCAGCCCAGGACAGGGATACGCTGGCACTGAAGCTTTCTTT.

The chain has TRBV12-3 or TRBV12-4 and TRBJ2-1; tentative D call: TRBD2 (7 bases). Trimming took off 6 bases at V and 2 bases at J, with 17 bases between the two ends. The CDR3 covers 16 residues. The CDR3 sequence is CASSLRSGGAYNEQFF. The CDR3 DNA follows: TGTGCCAGCAGCCTTCGCTCGGGGGGCGCCTACAATGAGCAGTTCTTC.

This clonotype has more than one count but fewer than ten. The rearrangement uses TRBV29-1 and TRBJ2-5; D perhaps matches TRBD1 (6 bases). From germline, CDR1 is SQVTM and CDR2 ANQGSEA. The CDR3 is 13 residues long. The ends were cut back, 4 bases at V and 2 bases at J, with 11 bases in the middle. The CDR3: CSVVDRQQETQYF. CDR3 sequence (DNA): TGCAGCGTTGTGGACAGACAACAAGAGACCCAGTACTTC.

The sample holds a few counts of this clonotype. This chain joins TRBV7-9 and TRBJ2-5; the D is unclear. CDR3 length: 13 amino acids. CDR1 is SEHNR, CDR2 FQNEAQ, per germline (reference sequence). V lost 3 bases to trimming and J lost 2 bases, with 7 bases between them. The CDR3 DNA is TGTGCCAGCAGCTTCCTACAGCAAGAGACCCAGTACTTC. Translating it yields CASSFLQQETQYF.

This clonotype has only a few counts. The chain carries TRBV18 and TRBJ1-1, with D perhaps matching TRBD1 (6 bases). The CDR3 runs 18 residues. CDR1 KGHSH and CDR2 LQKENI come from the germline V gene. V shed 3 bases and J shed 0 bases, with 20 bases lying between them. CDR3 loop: CASSPLPTTGSMNTEAFF. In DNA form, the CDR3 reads TGTGCCAGCTCACCCCTTCCAACGACAGGTAGCATGAACACTGAAGCTTTCTTT.

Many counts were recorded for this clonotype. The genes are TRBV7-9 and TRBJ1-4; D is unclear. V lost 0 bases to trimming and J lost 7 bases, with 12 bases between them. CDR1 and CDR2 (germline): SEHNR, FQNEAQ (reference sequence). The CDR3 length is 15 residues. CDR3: CASSLALGVGEKLFF. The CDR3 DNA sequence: TGTGCCAGCAGCTTAGCCCTGGGTGTGGGTGAAAAACTGTTTTTT.

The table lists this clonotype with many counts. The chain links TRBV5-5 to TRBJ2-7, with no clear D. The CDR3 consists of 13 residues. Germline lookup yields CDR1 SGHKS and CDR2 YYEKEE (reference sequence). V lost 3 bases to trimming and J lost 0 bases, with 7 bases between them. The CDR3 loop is CASSSYSSYEQYF. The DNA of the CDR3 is TGTGCCAGCAGCTCGTACAGCTCCTACGAGCAGTACTTC.

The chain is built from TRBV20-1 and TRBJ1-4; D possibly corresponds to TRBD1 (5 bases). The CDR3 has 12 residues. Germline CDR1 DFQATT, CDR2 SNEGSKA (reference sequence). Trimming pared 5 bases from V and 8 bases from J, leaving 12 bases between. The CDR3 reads CSAWGAGEKLFF. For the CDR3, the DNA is TGCAGTGCTTGGGGCGCGGGGGAAAAACTGTTTTTT.

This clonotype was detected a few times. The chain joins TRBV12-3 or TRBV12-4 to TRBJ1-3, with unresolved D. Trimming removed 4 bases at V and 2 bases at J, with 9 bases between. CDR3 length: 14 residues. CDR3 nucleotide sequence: TGTGCCAGCAGTTCCCCGGAAACTGGAAACACCATATATTTT. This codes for CASSSPETGNTIYF.

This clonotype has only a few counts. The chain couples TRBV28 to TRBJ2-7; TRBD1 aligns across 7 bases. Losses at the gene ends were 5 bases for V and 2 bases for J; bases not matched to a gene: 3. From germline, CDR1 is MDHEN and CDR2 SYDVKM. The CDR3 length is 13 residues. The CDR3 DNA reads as TGTGCCAGCAGTCACAGGGGCCCCTACGAGCAGTACTTC. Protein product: CASSHRGPYEQYF.